A single sample gave rise to the 15 T cell receptor beta chains below, sequenced in a study of cytomegalovirus exposure and HLA in healthy donors. Primers: 60 Vbeta forward and 13 Jbeta reverse. TCRdb's table, derived via immunoSEQ multiplex PCR, lists solely in-frame clones and lacks some. The repertoire holds around 200,000 clones, with more than 75% as singletons. The sample consisted of PBMCs. The receptors stem from a man aged 35 to 55 in good health and CMV-seropositive.

This chain connects TRBV18 to TRBJ2-7; perhaps TRBD2 as D (7 bases). V gave up 0 bases and J gave up 8 bases, with 17 bases separating them. CDR1 is KGHSH and CDR2 is LQKENI in the germline V gene. This CDR3 has 15 residues. The CDR3 region is CASSPPEVGGTKQYF. The CDR3 DNA reads TGTGCCAGCTCACCACCAGAAGTAGGGGGGACTAAGCAGTACTTC. The complete variable domain, with remaining parts taken from reference TRBV18 and TRBJ2-7, reads NAGVMQNPRHLVRRRGQEARLRCSPMKGHSHVYWYRQLPEEGLKFMVYLQKENIIDESGMPKERFSAEFPKEGPSILRIQQVVRGDSAAYFCASSPPEVGGTKQYFGPGTRLTVT.

The chain is built from TRBV27 and TRBJ1-5; D is possibly TRBD1 (5 bases). V dropped 5 bases and J dropped 6 bases, with 8 bases sitting between them. The CDR3 runs 12 residues. In germline, CDR1 is MNHEY, CDR2 SMNVEV (reference sequence). CDR3 in DNA: TGTGCCAGCAGTCTAAGGGGTCAGCCCCAGCATTTT. This sequence encodes CASSLRGQPQHF.

The chain couples TRBV19 to TRBJ2-3, with 8 bases identical to TRBD2. Trimming took 9 bases from V and 2 from J; bases not matched to a gene: 10. Germline CDR1 is LNHDA and CDR2 is SQIVND (reference sequence). There are 15 residues in the CDR3. The DNA for the CDR3 is TGTGCCAGCACTAGGACTAGCTCACTCACAGATACGCAGTATTTT. Its protein is CASTRTSSLTDTQYF. Combining the CDR3 with reference TRBV19 and TRBJ2-3 gives the whole variable domain DGGITQSPKYLFRKEGQNVTLSCEQNLNHDAMYWYRQDPGQGLRLIYYSQIVNDFQKGDIAEGYSVSREKKESFPLTVTSAQKNPTAFYLCASTRTSSLTDTQYFGPGTRLTVL.

This clone has just one count. The genes are TRBV6-6 and TRBJ2-4; a weak D match, TRBD2 (5 bases). The CDR3 runs to 16 residues. Trimming took off 0 bases at V and 0 bases at J, with 9 bases between the two ends. Germline lookup yields CDR1 MNHNY and CDR2 SVGAGI (reference sequence). The CDR3, as DNA: TGTGCCAGCAGTTACTCGAGCGGTCTAGCCAAAAACATTCAGTACTTC. Translating it yields CASSYSSGLAKNIQYF.

This clone was observed once. The chain is built from TRBV7-9 and TRBJ2-1; no clear D gene. V was trimmed by 8 bases and J by 9 bases, leaving 17 bases between them. From germline, CDR1 is SEHNR and CDR2 FQNEAQ (reference sequence). The CDR3 spans 13 residues. CDR3 in DNA: TGTGCCAGCTCCCCCCCCACGTTCGGTGAGCAGTTCTTC. Translated, it gives CASSPPTFGEQFF. Drawing the rest from reference TRBV7-9 and TRBJ2-1, the complete variable domain is DTGVSQNPRHKITKRGQNVTFRCDPISEHNRLYWYRQTLGQGPEFLTYFQNEAQLEKSRLLSDRFSAERPKGSFSTLEIQRTEQGDSAMYLCASSPPTFGEQFFGPGTRLTVL.

The genes are TRBV6-6 and TRBJ1-5, with D tentatively TRBD1 (6 bases). Between the trimmed V and J ends, which lost 4 bases and 3 bases, there was a span of 10 bases. Germline V lookup: CDR1 MNHNY, CDR2 SVGAGI (reference sequence). The CDR3 has 14 amino acids. The CDR3 DNA sequence: TGTGCCAGCAGTTTCGACAGGAACAATCAGCCCCAGCATTTT. Protein: CASSFDRNNQPQHF.

The gene calls are TRBV5-1 and TRBJ2-2, with D hard to call. From germline, CDR1 is SGHRS and CDR2 YFSETQ. The CDR3 extends over 15 amino acids. V was trimmed by 0 bases and J by 2 bases, leaving 8 bases between them. The CDR3 loop is CASSLGARNTGELFF. CDR3 nucleotide sequence: TGCGCCAGCAGCTTGGGGGCACGTAACACCGGGGAGCTGTTTTTT.

V gene TRBV6-1 combines with J gene TRBJ1-3, with a possible D match to TRBD1 (6 bases). Germline CDR1 and CDR2: MNHNS and SASEGT. This CDR3 spans 19 amino acids. Trimming cost V 0 bases and J 0 bases, with 18 bases left between them. The DNA of the CDR3 is TGTGCCAGCAGTGAAGCGCCGCAGGGATGGGGGCTCTCTGGAAACACCATATATTTT. Translation gives CASSEAPQGWGLSGNTIYF.

This clone was observed a few times. The J gene is TRBJ1-3, the V gene TRBV6-1; 10 nucleotides line up with TRBD1. The CDR3 length is 13 residues. With 9 bases clipped from V and 2 bases from J, the junction kept 1 base outside the gene matches. Germline CDR1 and CDR2: MNHNS and SASEGT. CDR3 DNA sequence: TGTGCCAGTGGACAGGGGGCTGGAAACACCATATATTTT. Translation: CASGQGAGNTIYF.

The chain recombines TRBV5-6 with TRBJ2-3, with D unresolved. Trimming removed 1 base from V and 1 base from J, with 10 bases in between. The CDR3 runs to 15 residues. The germline V gene encodes CDR1 SGHDT and CDR2 YYEEEE. The DNA of the CDR3 is TGTGCCAGCAGCTTGACACGGCAGGGCACAGATACGCAGTATTTT. The encoded protein is CASSLTRQGTDTQYF.

The gene calls are TRBV27 and TRBJ2-3; weak D call: TRBD2 (6 bases). Germline V gene sequence: CDR1 MNHEY, CDR2 SMNVEV (reference sequence). This CDR3 is 15 amino acids long. V dropped 6 bases and J dropped 4 bases, with 17 bases sitting between them. CDR3 protein: CASSYRTNRADTQYF. The DNA of the CDR3 is TGTGCCAGCAGCTATAGGACTAACCGGGCAGATACGCAGTATTTT.

The chain recombines TRBV27 with TRBJ1-2; weak D call: TRBD1 (5 bases). The CDR3 runs to 13 residues. V lost 2 bases to trimming and J lost 8 bases, with 12 bases between them. Germline V CDR1 and CDR2: MNHEY, SMNVEV (reference sequence). CDR3 region: CASSLRGGEGYTF. The CDR3 bases are TGTGCCAGCAGTTTACGTGGGGGGGAAGGCTACACCTTC.

This chain links TRBV11-2 with TRBJ2-5, with TRBD2 identical over 7 bases. This CDR3 spans 14 amino acids. Losses at the gene ends were 2 bases for V and 5 bases for J; bases not matched to a gene: 5. The V gene's germline CDR1 is SGHAT and CDR2 FQNNGV. The CDR3 reads CASSLMAGVETQYF. The CDR3 nucleotides read TGTGCCAGCAGCTTAATGGCGGGGGTGGAGACCCAGTACTTC.

The J gene is TRBJ1-1, the V gene TRBV5-1; D not certain. The CDR3 covers 14 residues. CDR1 is SGHRS, CDR2 YFSETQ, per germline. Trimming took 2 bases from V and 5 from J, leaving 13 bases between them. CDR3 region: CASSLWSPGTEAFF. Here the CDR3 DNA reads TGCGCCAGCAGCTTATGGTCCCCCGGGACTGAAGCTTTCTTT. Full variable domain (rest looked up from reference TRBV5-1 and TRBJ1-1): KAGVTQTPRYLIKTRGQQVTLSCSPISGHRSVSWYQQTPGQGLQFLFEYFSETQRNKGNFPGRFSGRQFSNSRSEMNVSTLELGDSALYLCASSLWSPGTEAFFGQGTRLTVV.

This clone was seen a single time. The DNA for the CDR3 is TGTGCCAGCAGCCCGGCGGGCCACTACGAGCAGTACTTC. Amino acids: CASSPAGHYEQYF. The V and J genes are TRBV5-6 and TRBJ2-7; D is possibly TRBD2 (5 bases). CDR3 length equals 13 residues. V shed 4 bases and J shed 3 bases, with 11 bases lying between them. Germline V gives CDR1 SGHDT, CDR2 YYEEEE.